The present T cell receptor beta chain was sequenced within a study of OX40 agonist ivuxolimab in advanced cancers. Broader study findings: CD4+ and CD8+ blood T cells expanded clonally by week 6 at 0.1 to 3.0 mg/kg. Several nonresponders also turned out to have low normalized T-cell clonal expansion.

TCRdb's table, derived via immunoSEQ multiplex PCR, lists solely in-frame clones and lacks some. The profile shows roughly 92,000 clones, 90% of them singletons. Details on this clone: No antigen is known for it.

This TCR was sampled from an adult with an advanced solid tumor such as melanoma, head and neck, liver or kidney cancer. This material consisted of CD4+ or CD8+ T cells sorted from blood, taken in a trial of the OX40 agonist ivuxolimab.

The DNA for the CDR3 is TGCGCCAGCAGTCCCAGGGACAGTGAAGCTTTCTTT. Translated, it gives CASSPRDSEAFF. The chain links TRBV10-2 to TRBJ1-1; TRBD1 aligns across 7 bases. This CDR3 contains 12 residues. Germline V gene lookup returns CDR1 WSHSY and CDR2 SAAADI. The trim removed 5 bases at V and 7 bases at J, leaving 4 bases unmatched.